Listed below are T cell receptor beta chains from one sample, sequenced in a study of shared clonotypes between healthy human individuals. The data were produced by immunoSEQ multiplex PCR, yet TCRdb's version contains in-frame clones alone and is incomplete. The table lists approximately 940,000 clones, 60% to 85% of them singletons. The sample consisted of memory CD4+ T cells sorted from blood. The receptors derive from a man younger than 35 in good health. Each CDR3 is given with its conserved first and last residue. The D gene is left open where the match is weak. A clone size is listed for some rows: how often the clone was seen (once, few, many), or a class if it is expanded.

V gene,clone size,D gene,J gene,CDR3 protein,CDR3 DNA
TRBV27,.,.,TRBJ2-7,CASSLRGSYEQYF,TGTGCCAGCAGTTTACGGGGATCCTACGAGCAGTACTTC
TRBV7-2,.,.,TRBJ1-2,CASSLDYTGSNYGYTF,TGTGCCAGCAGCTTAGATTACACAGGGTCTAACTATGGCTACACCTTC
TRBV2,.,.,TRBJ2-7,CASSYQTGTKDEQYF,TGTGCCAGCAGCTACCAAACCGGGACAAAGGACGAGCAGTACTTC
TRBV2,few,.,TRBJ2-3,CASSEGTVKGPGEYF,TGTGCCAGCAGTGAAGGAACAGTAAAGGGGCCAGGGGAGTATTTT
TRBV9,.,.,TRBJ2-3,CASSVLAGTRTDTQYF,TGTGCCAGCAGCGTACTAGCCGGGACACGCACAGATACGCAGTATTTT
TRBV28,.,.,TRBJ1-6,CASSFRRDDSPLHF,TGTGCCAGCAGTTTCCGCAGGGACGATTCACCCCTCCACTTT
TRBV7-2,.,.,TRBJ2-2,CASSLEARTNTGELFF,TGTGCCAGCAGCTTAGAGGCCCGGACGAACACCGGGGAGCTGTTTTTT
TRBV7-2,many,.,TRBJ1-4,CASSLGGPEKLFF,TGTGCCAGCAGCTTGGGTGGCCCTGAAAAACTGTTTTTT
TRBV20-1,.,.,TRBJ1-1,CSARPGAEAFF,TGCAGTGCTAGACCAGGGGCTGAAGCTTTCTTT
TRBV7-9,.,.,TRBJ2-5,CASSLVVMGIVQETQYF,TGTGCCAGCAGCTTAGTAGTCATGGGGATAGTACAAGAGACCCAGTACTTC
TRBV27,once,.,TRBJ1-6,CASRTSSSYNSPLHF,TGTGCCAGCAGAACCTCGAGCTCCTATAATTCACCCCTCCACTTT
TRBV2,many,.,TRBJ1-5,CASSEAGGAGKPQHF,TGTGCCAGCAGTGAAGCTGGGGGGGCTGGGAAGCCCCAGCATTTT
TRBV6-5,.,.,TRBJ2-5,CASSYSSLVGETQYF,TGTGCCAGCAGTTACTCCTCGCTAGTTGGAGAGACCCAGTACTTC
TRBV5-1,few,TRBD1,TRBJ1-5,CASSLTGTENQPQHF,TGCGCCAGCAGCCTAACGGGGACAGAGAATCAGCCCCAGCATTTT
TRBV6-5,.,.,TRBJ2-1,CASSRDFSYNEQFF,TGTGCCAGCAGTCGGGACTTCTCCTACAATGAGCAGTTCTTC
TRBV10-1,few,.,TRBJ2-3,CASSPGGDTQYF,TGCGCCAGCAGCCCTGGTGGGGATACGCAGTATTTT
TRBV2,.,TRBD1,TRBJ1-1,CASIPGQGKIGGTEAFF,TGTGCCAGCATTCCCGGACAGGGTAAAATCGGAGGCACTGAAGCTTTCTTT
TRBV14,many,TRBD1,TRBJ1-6,CASRFGQGNSPLHF,TGTGCCAGCAGGTTCGGACAGGGTAATTCACCCCTCCACTTT
TRBV9,.,TRBD1,TRBJ1-2,CASSPSRTGDYGYTF,TGTGCCAGCAGCCCTTCCAGGACAGGAGACTATGGCTACACCTTC
TRBV19,.,.,TRBJ1-2,CASTLAYVGGGGYTF,TGTGCCAGTACCCTCGCCTATGTGGGGGGAGGTGGCTACACCTTC
TRBV25-1,once,.,TRBJ2-3,CASSSLGTDTQYF,TGTGCCAGCAGTTCTCTAGGGACAGATACGCAGTATTTT